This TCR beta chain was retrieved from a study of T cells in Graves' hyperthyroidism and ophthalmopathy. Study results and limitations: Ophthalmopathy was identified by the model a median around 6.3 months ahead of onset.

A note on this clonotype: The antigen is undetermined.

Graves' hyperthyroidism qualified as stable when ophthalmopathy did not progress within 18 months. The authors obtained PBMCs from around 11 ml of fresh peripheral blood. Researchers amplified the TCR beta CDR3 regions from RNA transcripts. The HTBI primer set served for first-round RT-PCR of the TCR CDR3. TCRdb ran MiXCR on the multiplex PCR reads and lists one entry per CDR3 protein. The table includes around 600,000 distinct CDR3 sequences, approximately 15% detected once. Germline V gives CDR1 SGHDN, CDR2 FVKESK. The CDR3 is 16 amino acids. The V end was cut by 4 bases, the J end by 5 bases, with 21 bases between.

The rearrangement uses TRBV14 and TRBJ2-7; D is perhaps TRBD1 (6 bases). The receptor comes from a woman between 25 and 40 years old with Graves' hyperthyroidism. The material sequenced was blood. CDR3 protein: CASSPYVTGKSNEQYF. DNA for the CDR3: TGTGCCAGCAGCCCTTACGTAACAGGGAAGTCCAACGAGCAGTACTTC.